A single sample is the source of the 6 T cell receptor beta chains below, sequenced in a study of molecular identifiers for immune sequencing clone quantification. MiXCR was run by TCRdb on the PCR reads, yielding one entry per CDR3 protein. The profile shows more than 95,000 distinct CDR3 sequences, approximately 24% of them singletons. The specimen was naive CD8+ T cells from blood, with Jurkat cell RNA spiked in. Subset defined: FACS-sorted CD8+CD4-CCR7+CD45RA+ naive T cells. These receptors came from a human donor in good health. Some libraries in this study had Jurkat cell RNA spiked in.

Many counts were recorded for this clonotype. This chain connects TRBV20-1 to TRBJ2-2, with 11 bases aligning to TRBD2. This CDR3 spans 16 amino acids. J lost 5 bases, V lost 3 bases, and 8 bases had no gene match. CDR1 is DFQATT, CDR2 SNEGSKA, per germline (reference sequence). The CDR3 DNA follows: TGCAGTGCTAGGGAACTAGCGGGGGCGGGAACCGGGGAGCTGTTTTTT. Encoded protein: CSARELAGAGTGELFF.

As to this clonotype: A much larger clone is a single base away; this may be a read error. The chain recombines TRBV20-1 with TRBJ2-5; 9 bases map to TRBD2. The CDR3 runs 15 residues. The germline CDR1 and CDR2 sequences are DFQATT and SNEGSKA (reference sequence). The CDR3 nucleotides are TGCAGTGTTAGATTTCGCGGGGGGGCCCAAGAGACCCAGTACTTC. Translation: CSVRFRGGAQETQYF.

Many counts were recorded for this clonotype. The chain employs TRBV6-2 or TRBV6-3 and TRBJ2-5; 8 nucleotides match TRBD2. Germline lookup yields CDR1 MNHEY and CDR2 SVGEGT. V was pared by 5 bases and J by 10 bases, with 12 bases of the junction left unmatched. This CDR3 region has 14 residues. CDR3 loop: CASSGASGPRGQYF. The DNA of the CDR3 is TGTGCCAGCAGTGGAGCTAGCGGGCCCCGGGGCCAGTACTTC.

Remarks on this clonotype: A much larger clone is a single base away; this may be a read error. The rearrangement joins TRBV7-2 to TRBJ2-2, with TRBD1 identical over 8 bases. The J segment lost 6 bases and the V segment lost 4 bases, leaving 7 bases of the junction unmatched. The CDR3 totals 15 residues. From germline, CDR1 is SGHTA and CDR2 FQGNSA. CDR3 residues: CASSSVNRGAGELFF. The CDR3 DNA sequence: TGTGCCAGCAGCTCAGTCAACAGGGGGGCCGGGGAGCTGTTTTTT.

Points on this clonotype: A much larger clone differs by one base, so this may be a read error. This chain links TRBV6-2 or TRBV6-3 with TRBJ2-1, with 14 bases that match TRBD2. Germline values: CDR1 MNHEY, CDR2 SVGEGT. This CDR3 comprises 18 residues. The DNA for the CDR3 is TGTGCCGGCAGTCCGGGACTAGCGGGAGTCGGGTCCTACAATGAGCAGTTCTTC. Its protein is CAGSPGLAGVGSYNEQFF.

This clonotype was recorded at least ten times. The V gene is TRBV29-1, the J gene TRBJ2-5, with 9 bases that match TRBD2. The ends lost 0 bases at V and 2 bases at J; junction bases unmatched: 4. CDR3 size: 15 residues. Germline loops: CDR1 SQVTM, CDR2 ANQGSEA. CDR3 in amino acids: CSVEEGLAGQETQYF. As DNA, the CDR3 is TGCAGCGTTGAAGAAGGCCTAGCGGGGCAAGAGACCCAGTACTTC.